Sequencing of this TCR beta chain was carried out in a study of shared clonotypes between healthy human individuals. The CDR3 covers 16 residues. J was trimmed by 7 bases and V by 3 bases; bases with no gene match: 11. From germline, CDR1 is SGHRS and CDR2 YFSETQ. This clone was seen just once. Selected positively for CCR7 and CD45RO-negative, naive CD8 cells excluded terminally differentiated effector memory CD45RA+ cells. This table comes from immunoSEQ multiplex PCR, and its TCRdb copy is limited to in-frame clones, with some not included. This sample has some 2.1 million clones, with about 94% found just once.

The specimen was naive CD8+ T cells sorted from blood. The chain is built from TRBV5-1 and TRBJ2-1; 9 bases map to TRBD2. This TCR derives from a man between 18 and 35 years old in good health. CDR3 sequence (DNA): TGCGCCAGCAGCTCCGTAGCGGGAGAGGTCCGGAATGAGCAGTTCTTC. It specifies CASSSVAGEVRNEQFF.